Listed below are T cell receptor beta chains from one sample, sequenced in a study of blood T cells in healthy people across ages. TCRdb re-called the 5' RACE reads with MiXCR, one entry per CDR3 protein. There are over 1,500,000 distinct CDR3 sequences in the sample; 49% occur only once, and about 2.1% lies in the top ten. The sample was blood. The receptors were sampled from a woman in her forties in good health. Both conserved end residues are part of each CDR3. The D gene is left open where the match is weak. Clone size is not always given. Where it is, it says once, few, many or a class for expanded clones.

clone size,D gene,J gene,V gene,CDR3 DNA,CDR3 protein
few,NA,TRBJ2-3,TRBV6-2/TRBV6-3,TGTGCCAGCAGTTACAAGGGGCTTAACACAGATACGCAGTATTTT,CASSYKGLNTDTQYF
NA,NA,TRBJ2-5,TRBV9,TGTGCCAGCACTTCGCGGGGTGGAGAGACCCAGTACTTC,CASTSRGGETQYF
NA,NA,TRBJ1-1,TRBV28,TGTGCCAGCAGAAGACCGGGACAAAACACTGAAGCTTTCTTT,CASRRPGQNTEAFF
NA,NA,TRBJ2-1,TRBV7-9,TGTGCCAGCAGCTTCCGAGCTCAAGAGACCCAGTTCTTC,CASSFRAQETQFF
NA,NA,TRBJ1-2,TRBV7-2,TGTGCCAAGCCGCGGGGGCGGAACTATGGCTACACCTTC,CAKPRGRNYGYTF
NA,NA,TRBJ1-5,TRBV5-1,TGCGCCAGCAGCTTCATGGCAGGGGTAAGGGTTCAGCCCCAGCATTTT,CASSFMAGVRVQPQHF
NA,NA,TRBJ2-6,TRBV5-1,TGCGCCAGCTGCGGCGGAGGGGCTGGGGCCAACGTCCTGACTTTC,CASCGGGAGANVLTF
NA,TRBD1,TRBJ2-5,TRBV6-2/TRBV6-3,TGTGCCAGCAGCCCGGGACAGTGGTTCCAAGAGACCCAGTACTTC,CASSPGQWFQETQYF
NA,TRBD2,TRBJ2-3,TRBV7-2,TGTGCCAGCAGCTCTCTAGCGGTAAAGTACACAGATACGCAGTATTTT,CASSSLAVKYTDTQYF
NA,NA,TRBJ2-7,TRBV10-3,TGTGCCATCAGTGGTACTAGCTTCGAGCAGTACTTC,CAISGTSFEQYF
few,TRBD1,TRBJ1-4,TRBV10-2,TGCGCCAGCAGTGACATAAGACAACAGGGGGCCTTTAATGAAAAACTGTTTTTT,CASSDIRQQGAFNEKLFF
few,TRBD1,TRBJ2-5,TRBV6-6,TGTGCCAGCATTCAAGACAGGGGGCGGGAGACCCAGTACTTC,CASIQDRGRETQYF
NA,NA,TRBJ2-5,TRBV5-1,TGCGCCAGCAGCATGGCTCAAGAGACCCAGTACTTC,CASSMAQETQYF
few,NA,TRBJ1-1,TRBV28,TGTGCCAGCACCTCAGGGACTGAAGCTTTCTTT,CASTSGTEAFF
few,NA,TRBJ1-2,TRBV20-1,TGCAGTGCTAGAGACCGGGGGGCCTGGGATGGCTACACCTTC,CSARDRGAWDGYTF
NA,TRBD2,TRBJ2-7,TRBV11-2,TGTGCCAGCAGCGCCGGACTAGCGGGAGGTTGGTCAGGGCAGTACTTC,CASSAGLAGGWSGQYF
NA,NA,TRBJ2-3,TRBV29-1,TGCAGCGTTGACTCAGACACAGATACGCAGTATTTT,CSVDSDTDTQYF
NA,TRBD2,TRBJ2-3,TRBV7-9,TGTGCCAGCAGCCCAGATGGGGCGGGGGGAAAGGATACGCAGTATTTT,CASSPDGAGGKDTQYF
NA,TRBD1,TRBJ1-5,TRBV4-1,TGCGCCAGCAACCAAGGGCCCGGGACAGGGAATCAGCCCCAGCATTTT,CASNQGPGTGNQPQHF
once,TRBD1,TRBJ1-6,TRBV9,TGTGCCAGCAGCGGGGACAGCTATAATTCACCCCTCCACTTT,CASSGDSYNSPLHF
once,TRBD1,TRBJ2-4,TRBV28,TGTGCCAGCATCTCGTACAGGGGGCCGCTAGCCAAAAACATTCAGTACTTC,CASISYRGPLAKNIQYF
few,NA,TRBJ2-7,TRBV7-2,TGTGCCAGCAGCTTAGGTAGGGCTGCGGACGAGCAGTACTTC,CASSLGRAADEQYF
NA,NA,TRBJ2-7,TRBV3-1,TGTGCCAGCAGTCATGGGGGGAATTCCTACGAGCAGTACTTC,CASSHGGNSYEQYF
NA,NA,TRBJ2-7,TRBV5-1,TGCGCCGGCAGCTTGGATTTGGAGTCCTACGAGCAGTACTTC,CAGSLDLESYEQYF
NA,NA,TRBJ2-1,TRBV20-1,TGCAGTGCTAGAGGACAGGCGGCCTACAATGAGCAGTTCTTC,CSARGQAAYNEQFF
NA,NA,TRBJ1-2,TRBV28,TGTGCCAGCAGTTACCGTCAGGTTGGCTATGGCTACACCTTC,CASSYRQVGYGYTF
NA,NA,TRBJ1-2,TRBV28,TGTGCCAGCAGTTTATGGGGGGCGCGAGTTCATGGCTACACCTTC,CASSLWGARVHGYTF
many,NA,TRBJ2-5,TRBV4-2,TGTGCCAGCAGCCAAGAGGATCAAGAGACCCAGTACTTC,CASSQEDQETQYF
NA,NA,TRBJ2-7,TRBV6-1,TGTGCCAGCAGCGATCGAGATGAAGGACAATACAGGCCCTACGAGCAGTACTTC,CASSDRDEGQYRPYEQYF
NA,NA,TRBJ1-1,TRBV6-5,TGTGCCAGCAGTTACTCCGCAGAAATGAACACTGAAGCTTTCTTT,CASSYSAEMNTEAFF
NA,NA,TRBJ2-1,TRBV5-1,TGCGCCAGCAGCCGAACTCTTAATGAGCAGTTCTTC,CASSRTLNEQFF
few,TRBD1,TRBJ1-4,TRBV7-2,TGTGCCAGCAGCCGCCCCTCTGGACAGGGTAGAGAAAAACTGTTTTTT,CASSRPSGQGREKLFF